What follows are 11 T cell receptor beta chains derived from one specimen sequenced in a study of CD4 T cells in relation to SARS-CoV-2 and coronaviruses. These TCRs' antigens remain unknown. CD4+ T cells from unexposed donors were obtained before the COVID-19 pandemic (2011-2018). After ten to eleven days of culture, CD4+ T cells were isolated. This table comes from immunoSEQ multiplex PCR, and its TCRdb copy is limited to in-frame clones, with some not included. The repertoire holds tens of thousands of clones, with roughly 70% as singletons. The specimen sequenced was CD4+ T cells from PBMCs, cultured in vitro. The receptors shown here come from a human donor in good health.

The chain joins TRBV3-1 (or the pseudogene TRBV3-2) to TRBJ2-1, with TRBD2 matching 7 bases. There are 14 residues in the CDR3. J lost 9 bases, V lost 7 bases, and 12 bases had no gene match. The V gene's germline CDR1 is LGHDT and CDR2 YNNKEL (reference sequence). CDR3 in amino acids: CASTLTVGRGEQFF. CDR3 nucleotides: TGTGCCAGCACTCTTACGGTGGGGAGGGGTGAGCAGTTCTTC.

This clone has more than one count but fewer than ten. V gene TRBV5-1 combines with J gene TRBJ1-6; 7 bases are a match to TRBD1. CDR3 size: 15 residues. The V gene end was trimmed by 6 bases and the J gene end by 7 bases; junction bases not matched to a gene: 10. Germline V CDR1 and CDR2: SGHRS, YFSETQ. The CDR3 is CASTPEGRGNSPLHF. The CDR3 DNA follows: TGCGCCAGCACCCCCGAGGGCAGGGGGAATTCACCCCTCCACTTT. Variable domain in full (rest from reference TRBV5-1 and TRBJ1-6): KAGVTQTPRYLIKTRGQQVTLSCSPISGHRSVSWYQQTPGQGLQFLFEYFSETQRNKGNFPGRFSGRQFSNSRSEMNVSTLELGDSALYLCASTPEGRGNSPLHFGNGTRLTVT.

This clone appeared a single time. CDR3 residues: CASSSGGAGVTDTQYF. The CDR3 nucleotides are TGTGCCAGCAGCTCCGGGGGCGCGGGAGTAACAGATACGCAGTATTTT. This rearrangement joins TRBV7-6 to TRBJ2-3, with TRBD2 as a possible D gene (7 bases). V lost 4 bases and J lost 3, with 17 bases in between. Germline V lookup: CDR1 SGHVS, CDR2 FNYEAQ. CDR3 length: 16 residues.

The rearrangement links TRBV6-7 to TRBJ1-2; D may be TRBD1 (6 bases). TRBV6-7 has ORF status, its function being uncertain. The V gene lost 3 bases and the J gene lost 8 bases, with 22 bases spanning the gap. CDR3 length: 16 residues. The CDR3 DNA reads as TGTGCCAGCAGTTATTCCCCGATTCGGGGGCTCGGGGGCTACACCTTC. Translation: CASSYSPIRGLGGYTF.

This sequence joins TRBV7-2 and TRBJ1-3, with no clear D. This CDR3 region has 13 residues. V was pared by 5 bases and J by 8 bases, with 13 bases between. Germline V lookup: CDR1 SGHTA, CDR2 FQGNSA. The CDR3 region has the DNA TGTGCCAGCAGCCCGGGAGCCTTCGACACCATATATTTT. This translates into CASSPGAFDTIYF.

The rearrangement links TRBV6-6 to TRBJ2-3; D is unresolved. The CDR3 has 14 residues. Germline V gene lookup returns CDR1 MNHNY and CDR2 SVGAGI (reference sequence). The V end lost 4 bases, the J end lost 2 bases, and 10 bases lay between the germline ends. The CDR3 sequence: CASSLRHPTDTQYF. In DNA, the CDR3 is TGTGCCAGCAGTTTACGACATCCCACAGATACGCAGTATTTT.

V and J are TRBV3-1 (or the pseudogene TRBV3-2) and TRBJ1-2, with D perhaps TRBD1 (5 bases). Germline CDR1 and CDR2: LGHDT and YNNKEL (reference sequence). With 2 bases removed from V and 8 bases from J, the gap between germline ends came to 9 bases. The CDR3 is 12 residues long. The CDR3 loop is CASSQTTGGYTF. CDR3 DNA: TGTGCCAGCAGCCAAACAACAGGAGGCTACACCTTC.

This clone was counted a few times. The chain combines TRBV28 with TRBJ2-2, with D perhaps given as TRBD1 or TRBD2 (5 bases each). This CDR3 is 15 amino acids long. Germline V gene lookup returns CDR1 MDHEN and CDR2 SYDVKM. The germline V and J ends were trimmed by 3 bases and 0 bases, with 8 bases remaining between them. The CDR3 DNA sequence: TGTGCCAGCAGTTTCGGGGACGCGAACACCGGGGAGCTGTTTTTT. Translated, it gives CASSFGDANTGELFF.

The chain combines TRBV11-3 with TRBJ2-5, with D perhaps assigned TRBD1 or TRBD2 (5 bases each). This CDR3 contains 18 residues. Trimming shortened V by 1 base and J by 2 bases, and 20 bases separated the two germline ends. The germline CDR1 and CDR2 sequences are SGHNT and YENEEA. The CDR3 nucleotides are TGTGCCAGCAGCTTAGGGCACGTGGGACCCCATTTACAAGAGACCCAGTACTTC. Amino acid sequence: CASSLGHVGPHLQETQYF.

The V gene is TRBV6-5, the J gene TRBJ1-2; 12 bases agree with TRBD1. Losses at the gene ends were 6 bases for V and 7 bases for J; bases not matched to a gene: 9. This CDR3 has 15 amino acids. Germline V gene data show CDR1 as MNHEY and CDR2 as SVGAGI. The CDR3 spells CASRTPGQGAGGYTF. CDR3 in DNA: TGTGCCAGCAGGACTCCGGGACAGGGGGCGGGTGGCTACACCTTC.

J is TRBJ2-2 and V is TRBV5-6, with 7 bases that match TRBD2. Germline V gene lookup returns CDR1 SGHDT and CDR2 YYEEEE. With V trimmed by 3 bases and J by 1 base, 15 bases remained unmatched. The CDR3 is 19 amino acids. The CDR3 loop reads CASSWGDRAGVLNTGELFF. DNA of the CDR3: TGTGCCAGCAGCTGGGGGGATAGGGCGGGAGTTTTGAACACCGGGGAGCTGTTTTTT.